The rows below give T cell receptor beta chains drawn from one sample of a study of technical replicates of blood from a few donors. Assay used: immunoSEQ multiplex PCR; TCRdb lists only in-frame clones, some missing. The sample lists about 94,000 clones, around 95% seen once, with around 0.22% in the top ten. The specimen sequenced was T cells isolated from PBMCs. The origin of the receptors is a human donor in good health. Both conserved end residues are part of each CDR3. Each record gives: CDR3 DNA, CDR3 protein, D gene, V gene, J gene. The D gene is left open where the match is weak.

DNA: TGTGCCAGCAAGCGGGTGGGTGAGTCGGGTACGCAGTATTTT; CDR3: CASKRVGESGTQYF; D: .; V: TRBV2; J: TRBJ2-3
DNA: TGTGCCAGCAGCTTAGCGTTTATGGGACAGCTCCGACAAACTGAAGCTTTCTTT; CDR3: CASSLAFMGQLRQTEAFF; D: TRBD1; V: TRBV11-3; J: TRBJ1-1
DNA: TGTGCCAGCAGTTTCCCGGCGGGAGGCATCACCGGGGAGCTGTTTTTT; CDR3: CASSFPAGGITGELFF; D: TRBD2; V: TRBV28; J: TRBJ2-2
DNA: TGCGCCAGCAGCTTAGACAGAGGGCAGTTCTTC; CDR3: CASSLDRGQFF; D: .; V: TRBV5-1; J: TRBJ2-1
DNA: TGTGCCAGCAGCCTCAATCCCCGGGCCAGGGTAACCGACGAGCAGTACTTC; CDR3: CASSLNPRARVTDEQYF; D: .; V: TRBV5-6; J: TRBJ2-7
DNA: TGTGCCAGCAGCTTAAGCCCGGGACTAGCGGTGGCCGGGGAGCTGTTTTTT; CDR3: CASSLSPGLAVAGELFF; D: TRBD2; V: TRBV7-3; J: TRBJ2-2
DNA: TGTGCCAGCTCACCAGTAACAGGGGACTATAATTCACCCCTCCACTTT; CDR3: CASSPVTGDYNSPLHF; D: TRBD1; V: TRBV18; J: TRBJ1-6
DNA: TGTGCCAGCGCCCCCCAGGACAGCAATTCACCCCTCCACTTT; CDR3: CASAPQDSNSPLHF; D: .; V: TRBV7-8; J: TRBJ1-6
DNA: TGTGCCAGTAGTGTGGTACAGGGTCCCCCTTACTACGAGCAGTACTTC; CDR3: CASSVVQGPPYYEQYF; D: .; V: TRBV19; J: TRBJ2-7
DNA: TGTGCCAGCAACCTTGACGGGTTCGGGGAGCTGTTTTTT; CDR3: CASNLDGFGELFF; D: .; V: TRBV5-6; J: TRBJ2-2
DNA: TGTGCCAGCGGGGGCGGGACAGGTGGCCCCTACGAGCAGTACTTC; CDR3: CASGGGTGGPYEQYF; D: TRBD1; V: TRBV2; J: TRBJ2-7
DNA: TGCGCCAGCAGTCCGACTAGGATAGGTATGAATGAGCAGTTCTTC; CDR3: CASSPTRIGMNEQFF; D: .; V: TRBV10-1; J: TRBJ2-1
DNA: TGTGCCTGGAGCGCCCCGGCTAGCAGAGTCTACGAGCAGTACTTC; CDR3: CAWSAPASRVYEQYF; D: .; V: TRBV30; J: TRBJ2-7
DNA: TGCAGTGGACTAGCGGACGACTACGAGCAGTACTTC; CDR3: CSGLADDYEQYF; D: TRBD2; V: TRBV29-1; J: TRBJ2-7
DNA: TGTGCCAGCAGCCAAGGATTACAGGGCTACTATGGCTACACCTTC; CDR3: CASSQGLQGYYGYTF; D: .; V: TRBV14; J: TRBJ1-2